These 29 T cell receptor beta chains were all obtained from the same sample, sequenced in a study of yellow fever vaccine responses in identical twins. TCRdb used MiXCR to reprocess the RT-PCR reads, holding one entry per CDR3 protein. Counted here are tens of thousands of distinct CDR3 sequences, 77% occurring once; the ten biggest clones make up about 4.8%. The source was T cells from blood (PBMCs), unsorted or a sorted subset (not recorded which), collected before or after yellow fever vaccination (not recorded which). These TCRs come from a woman aged 18 to 35 who received the yellow fever vaccine.

This clonotype was observed a single time. The rearrangement joins TRBV12-3 or TRBV12-4 to TRBJ2-3; D not certain. CDR3 size: 12 residues. Trimming removed 10 bases from V and 6 bases from J, with 14 bases in between. CDR3: CAITSDWDTQYF. As DNA, the CDR3 is TGTGCCATCACCTCGGATTGGGATACGCAGTATTTT.

The chain recombines TRBV7-9 with TRBJ1-2; D is undetermined. This CDR3 comprises 12 residues. The germline CDR1 and CDR2 sequences are SEHNR and FQNEAQ (reference sequence). V dropped 5 bases and J dropped 7 bases, with 11 bases sitting between them. CDR3 DNA: TGTGCCAGCAGCGGAGCGGGTGTTGGCTACACCTTC. This gives the protein CASSGAGVGYTF.

This clonotype has only a few counts. V is TRBV11-1 and J is TRBJ2-3; weak D call: TRBD2 (6 bases). The V end was cut by 5 bases, the J end by 1 base, with 13 bases between. The CDR3 spans 15 residues. Germline V gene sequence: CDR1 SGHAT, CDR2 FQDESV (reference sequence). The CDR3 DNA sequence: TGTGCCAGCAGCCGCGGGACTCCTGGCACAGATACGCAGTATTTT. It translates to CASSRGTPGTDTQYF.

The chain has TRBV28 and TRBJ2-7, with 12 nucleotides matching TRBD2. The trim removed 8 bases at V and 3 bases at J, leaving 5 bases unmatched. The CDR3 consists of 14 residues. CDR1 and CDR2 (germline): MDHEN, SYDVKM. The CDR3 spells CASSRTSGVYEQYF. DNA for the CDR3: TGTGCCAGCTCCAGGACTAGCGGGGTCTACGAGCAGTACTTC. The variable domain in full, with the rest retrieved from reference TRBV28 and TRBJ2-7, is DVKVTQSSRYLVKRTGEKVFLECVQDMDHENMFWYRQDPGLGLRLIYFSYDVKMKEKGDIPEGYSVSREKKERFSLILESASTNQTSMYLCASSRTSGVYEQYFGPGTRLTVT.

The rearrangement uses TRBV15 and TRBJ1-6; 7 positions agree with TRBD1. From germline, CDR1 is LNHNV and CDR2 YYDKDF (reference sequence). There are 15 residues in the CDR3. V was clipped by 0 bases and J by 9 bases; unmatched bases: 5. The CDR3: CATSREAGGISPLHF. Written as DNA, the CDR3 is TGTGCCACCAGCAGAGAGGCAGGGGGGATTTCACCCCTCCACTTT.

The genes are TRBV4-2 and TRBJ2-2; TRBD2 might be the D (6 bases). The V gene's germline CDR1 is LGHNA and CDR2 YNFKEQ. Trimming shortened V by 2 bases and J by 10 bases, and 11 bases separated the two germline ends. The CDR3 totals 13 residues. In nucleotides, the CDR3 is TGTGCCAGCAGCCAATATCGGGGGACGGAGCTGTTTTTT. Amino acids: CASSQYRGTELFF.

The chain employs TRBV10-3 and TRBJ2-7; 8 bases align to TRBD2. There are 14 residues in the CDR3. The germline gives CDR1 ENHRY, CDR2 SYGVKD. V gave up 7 bases and J gave up 2 bases; unmatched junction bases: 7. Here the CDR3 reads CAINMAGGTYEQYF. CDR3 coding DNA: TGTGCCATCAACATGGCGGGAGGTACCTACGAGCAGTACTTC.

The V and J genes are TRBV5-6 and TRBJ1-2; D is ambiguous. Germline values: CDR1 SGHDT, CDR2 YYEEEE. This CDR3 region has 11 residues. Trimming stripped 2 bases from V and 5 bases from J, with 4 bases between. The CDR3 loop reads CASSFDYGYTF. The CDR3 nucleotides read TGTGCCAGCAGCTTTGATTATGGCTACACCTTC.

The CDR3 bases are TGTGCCAGCAGCTTAAGGGTTACAGGTGGCACCGGGGAGCTGTTTTTT. Translation gives CASSLRVTGGTGELFF. The chain recombines TRBV7-6 with TRBJ2-2; perhaps TRBD1 as D (5 bases). V lost 2 bases to trimming and J lost 4 bases, with 14 bases between them. Germline CDR1 is SGHVS and CDR2 is FNYEAQ. CDR3 length equals 16 residues.

V is TRBV12-3 or TRBV12-4 and J is TRBJ2-1; D remains unclear. CDR3 size: 11 residues. Trimming removed 3 bases from V and 7 bases from J, with 4 bases in between. CDR3 sequence (DNA): TGTGCCAGCAGTTTGATTAATGAGCAGTTCTTC. This sequence encodes CASSLINEQFF.

The CDR3 DNA reads as TGTGCCAGCAGCCTCCGGGAACCGATCTCTGGAAACACCATATATTTT. Amino acids: CASSLREPISGNTIYF. The chain recombines TRBV27 with TRBJ1-3, with no clear D. Trimming stripped 6 bases from V and 0 bases from J, with 15 bases between. The germline V gene has CDR1 MNHEY and CDR2 SMNVEV (reference sequence). The CDR3 runs 16 residues.

This chain joins TRBV20-1 and TRBJ1-1; 8 bases map to TRBD1. The length of the CDR3 is 14 residues. The V and J ends lost 1 base and 1 base, in that order; junction bases with no gene match: 2. CDR1 is DFQATT, CDR2 SNEGSKA, per germline (reference sequence). This CDR3 reads CSARGGTGNTEAFF. CDR3 nucleotides: TGCAGTGCTAGAGGTGGGACAGGGAACACTGAAGCTTTCTTT.

The gene calls are TRBV29-1 and TRBJ2-1; D gene unclear. CDR3 length: 9 residues. The V end was cut by 3 bases, the J end by 6 bases, with 0 bases between. Germline CDR1 SQVTM, CDR2 ANQGSEA. CDR3 region: CSVDNEQFF. CDR3 nucleotide sequence: TGCAGCGTTGACAATGAGCAGTTCTTC.

The chain is built from TRBV20-1 and TRBJ1-2; 9 bases align to TRBD1. In germline, CDR1 is DFQATT, CDR2 SNEGSKA (reference sequence). The CDR3 spans 15 residues. The CDR3: CSARGQGSLGYGYTF. CDR3 DNA: TGCAGCGCTCGCGGACAGGGGTCGTTAGGCTATGGCTACACCTTC.

V gene TRBV7-2 combines with J gene TRBJ2-5; D perhaps matches TRBD1 (5 bases). The CDR3 runs to 14 residues. CDR1 SGHTA and CDR2 FQGNSA come from the germline V gene. V was clipped by 3 bases and J by 6 bases, with 14 bases between them. The CDR3 spells CASSLVKAGKTQYF. In nucleotides, the CDR3 is TGTGCCAGCAGCTTGGTGAAAGCAGGGAAGACCCAGTACTTC.

The V and J genes are TRBV11-1 and TRBJ1-5, with TRBD1 matching 9 bases. This CDR3 spans 14 amino acids. The germline V gene has CDR1 SGHAT and CDR2 FQDESV (reference sequence). Unmatched junction bases numbered 4, after V lost 5 bases and J lost 5 bases. CDR3 loop: CASSGGQGYQPQHF. CDR3 bases: TGTGCCAGCAGCGGCGGACAGGGGTATCAGCCCCAGCATTTT.

The rearrangement uses TRBV27 and TRBJ2-1; 8 positions agree with TRBD2. V shed 2 bases and J 7 bases; nucleotides not matched to a gene: 10. The CDR3 has 16 amino acids. Per germline, CDR1 MNHEY and CDR2 SMNVEV (reference sequence). The CDR3 DNA reads TGTGCCAGCAGTTTAATCCCGGGAGGGCCCTTTAATGAGCAGTTCTTC. Amino acid sequence: CASSLIPGGPFNEQFF.

The chain is built from TRBV7-2 and TRBJ2-1, with TRBD2 as a possible D gene (6 bases). The V gene's germline CDR1 is SGHTA and CDR2 FQGNSA. V was clipped by 5 bases and J by 6 bases, with 8 bases between them. CDR3 length equals 12 residues. CDR3 loop: CASSRRANEQFF. In DNA form, the CDR3 reads TGTGCCAGCAGCCGGAGGGCCAATGAGCAGTTCTTC.

The genes are TRBV27 and TRBJ1-5; D is unresolved. This CDR3 region has 14 residues. Trimming took 0 bases from V and 0 from J, leaving 3 bases between them. Germline CDR1 reads MNHEY; CDR2 reads SMNVEV (reference sequence). The CDR3 DNA follows: TGTGCCAGCAGTTTATCTTATAGCAATCAGCCCCAGCATTTT. Translation gives CASSLSYSNQPQHF.

The table lists this clonotype with a count of one. This sequence joins TRBV10-1 and TRBJ2-1; D possibly corresponds to TRBD1 (6 bases). The CDR3 contains 13 residues. The germline V and J ends were trimmed by 4 bases and 8 bases, with 12 bases remaining between them. Germline CDR1 WNHNN, CDR2 SYGVQD (reference sequence). The CDR3 region has the DNA TGCGCCAGCAGTGTCACAGGGATGCATGAGCAGTTCTTC. The encoded protein is CASSVTGMHEQFF.

CDR3 region: CASSQSPIRGTGDKNIQYF. The CDR3 nucleotides are TGCGCCAGCAGTCAATCCCCAATCAGGGGGACAGGGGATAAAAACATTCAGTACTTC. The V call is TRBV23-1, the J call TRBJ2-4, with TRBD1 matching over 10 bases. TRBV23-1 is noted as an ORF with a role that remains uncertain. J was trimmed by 4 bases and V by 0 bases; bases with no gene match: 12. This CDR3 region has 19 residues.

This rearrangement joins TRBV14 to TRBJ2-1; D perhaps matches TRBD2 (6 bases). Germline V gives CDR1 SGHDN, CDR2 FVKESK. V was trimmed by 1 base and J by 5 bases, leaving 9 bases between them. The CDR3 sequence is 14 residues long. CDR3 residues: CASSQGTKDNEQFF. CDR3 DNA sequence: TGTGCCAGCAGCCAAGGGACTAAAGACAATGAGCAGTTCTTC. The entire variable domain, with the rest obtained from reference TRBV14 and TRBJ2-1, is as follows: EAGVTQFPSHSVIEKGQTVTLRCDPISGHDNLYWYRRVMGKEIKFLLHFVKESKQDESGMPNNRFLAERTGGTYSTLKVQPAELEDSGVYFCASSQGTKDNEQFFGPGTRLTVL.

The chain employs TRBV7-9 and TRBJ2-7, with D perhaps matching TRBD2 (6 bases). The germline CDR1 and CDR2 sequences are SEHNR and FQNEAQ (reference sequence). The CDR3 totals 12 residues. V shed 6 bases and J shed 3 bases, with 9 bases lying between them. CDR3 sequence (DNA): TGTGCCAGCAGAAGGGAGGACTACGAGCAGTACTTC. It translates to CASRREDYEQYF.

This chain links TRBV7-3 with TRBJ2-1; TRBD2 matches 11 bases. Germline CDR1 reads SGHTA; CDR2 reads FQGTGA. The V segment lost 4 bases and the J segment 13 bases; nucleotides outside the gene matches: 6. The CDR3 has 13 amino acids. The DNA of the CDR3 is TGTGCCAGCAGCTCTGGGACTAGCGGTGATCAGTTCTTC. It codes for CASSSGTSGDQFF. Full variable domain (remainder filled in from reference TRBV7-3 and TRBJ2-1): GAGVSQTPSNKVTEKGKYVELRCDPISGHTALYWYRQSLGQGPEFLIYFQGTGAADDSGLPNDRFFAVRPEGSVSTLKIQRTERGDSAVYLCASSSGTSGDQFFGPGTRLTVL.

This sequence joins TRBV6-5 and TRBJ2-5, with D tentatively TRBD2 (7 bases). Trimming cost V 2 bases and J 4 bases, with 14 bases left between them. The CDR3 length is 15 residues. The germline V gene encodes CDR1 MNHEY and CDR2 SVGAGI. DNA of the CDR3: TGTGCCAGCAGTTACGCTCTAGGGGGGGTAGAGACCCAGTACTTC. Amino acid sequence: CASSYALGGVETQYF.

This clonotype has only a few counts. This sequence joins TRBV12-3 or TRBV12-4 and TRBJ2-1, with 8 bases aligning to TRBD2. The V gene end was trimmed by 6 bases and the J gene end by 5 bases; junction bases not matched to a gene: 9. This CDR3 is built from 15 residues. The CDR3 protein is CASRLQAGADNEQFF. CDR3 nucleotides: TGTGCCAGCAGACTTCAAGCGGGGGCCGACAATGAGCAGTTCTTC.

V is TRBV6-9 and J is TRBJ2-7, with D possibly TRBD1 on 6 matching bases. Germline CDR1 is MNHGY and CDR2 is SVAAGI. CDR3 size: 12 residues. Trimming shortened V by 2 bases and J by 5 bases, and 7 bases separated the two germline ends. CDR3 region: CASSYAGDEQYV. For the CDR3, the DNA is TGTGCCAGCAGTTATGCAGGGGACGAGCAGTACGTC.

This clonotype was counted a few times. The rearrangement joins TRBV7-1 to TRBJ2-1; 8 bases map to TRBD2. TRBV7-1 is classed as an ORF, of uncertain function. The V and J ends lost 3 bases and 6 bases, in that order; junction bases with no gene match: 13. This CDR3 spans 17 amino acids. CDR3 amino acids: CASSSVSGTDPSNEQFF. In DNA, the CDR3 is TGTGCCAGCAGCTCCGTTAGCGGGACCGACCCATCCAATGAGCAGTTCTTC.

In this sample, this clonotype turned up once. The rearrangement joins TRBV19 to TRBJ2-6; no definite D call. The CDR3 length is 14 residues. Germline CDR1 reads LNHDA; CDR2 reads SQIVND (reference sequence). The V end was cut by 8 bases, the J end by 4 bases, with 12 bases between. The CDR3 region has the DNA TGTGCCAGTGAGGCCCCTCCGGGGGCCAACGTCCTGACTTTC. It is translated as CASEAPPGANVLTF.